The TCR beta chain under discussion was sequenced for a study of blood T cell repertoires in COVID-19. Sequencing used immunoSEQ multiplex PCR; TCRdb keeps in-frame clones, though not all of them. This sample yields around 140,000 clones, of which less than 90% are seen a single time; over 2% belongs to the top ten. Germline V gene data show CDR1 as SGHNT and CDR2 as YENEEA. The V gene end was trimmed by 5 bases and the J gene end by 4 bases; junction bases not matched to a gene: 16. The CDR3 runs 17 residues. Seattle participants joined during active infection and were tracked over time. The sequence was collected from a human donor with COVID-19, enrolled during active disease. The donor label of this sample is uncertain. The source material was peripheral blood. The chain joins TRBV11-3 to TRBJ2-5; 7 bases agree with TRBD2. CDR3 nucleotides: TGTGCCAGCAGCAGACGGTCGGGAGGCAGGGAAGGAGAGACCCAGTACTTC. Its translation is CASSRRSGGREGETQYF. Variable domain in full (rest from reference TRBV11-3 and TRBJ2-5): EAGVVQSPRYKIIEKKQPVAFWCNPISGHNTLYWYLQNLGQGPELLIRYENEEAVDDSQLPKDRFSAERLKGVDSTLKIQPAELGDSAVYLCASSRRSGGREGETQYFGPGTRLLVL.